These 9 T cell receptor beta chains came from one sample sequenced in a study of T cell responses to AZD1222 COVID-19 vaccine. Generated by immunoSEQ multiplex PCR, the TCRdb table keeps only in-frame clones and is missing some. The sample yields approximately 120,000 clones, 90% seen once. The source was peripheral blood, collected on day 0 of AZD1222 vaccination. These receptors originate from an adult in good health.

The chain recombines TRBV19 with TRBJ2-5, with 7 positions matching TRBD2. This CDR3 region has 15 residues. Germline loops: CDR1 LNHDA, CDR2 SQIVND (reference sequence). V gave up 1 base and J gave up 5 bases; unmatched junction bases: 7. CDR3 DNA: TGTGCCAGTAGTATAGGGCCTAGCGGTCCGGAGACCCAGTACTTC. Protein: CASSIGPSGPETQYF.

V and J are TRBV2 and TRBJ2-5; TRBD2 aligns across 9 bases. Trimming removed 3 bases from V and 5 bases from J; junction bases left unmatched: 13. The length of the CDR3 is 17 residues. In germline, CDR1 is SNHLY, CDR2 FYNNEI. This CDR3 reads CASSESIAGVLSETQYF. CDR3 DNA: TGTGCCAGCAGTGAGAGTATAGCGGGAGTTCTCTCTGAGACCCAGTACTTC.

The genes are TRBV28 and TRBJ1-2; 7 nucleotides line up with TRBD1. CDR3 length: 12 amino acids. J lost 4 bases, V lost 7 bases, and 3 bases had no gene match. The V gene's germline CDR1 is MDHEN and CDR2 SYDVKM. CDR3 nucleotide sequence: TGTGCCAGCAATCAGGGGGTCTATGGCTACACCTTC. This translates into CASNQGVYGYTF.

The chain joins TRBV2 to TRBJ1-1; D is unclear. The germline gives CDR1 SNHLY, CDR2 FYNNEI. V shed 7 bases and J shed 5 bases, with 14 bases lying between them. This CDR3 has 13 residues. The CDR3 spells CASIASTRTEAFF. In nucleotides, the CDR3 is TGTGCCAGCATCGCGTCCACGCGGACTGAAGCTTTCTTT. The whole variable domain, filled in from reference TRBV2 and TRBJ1-1, reads EPEVTQTPSHQVTQMGQEVILRCVPISNHLYFYWYRQILGQKVEFLVSFYNNEISEKSEIFDDQFSVERPDGSNFTLKIRSTKLEDSAMYFCASIASTRTEAFFGQGTRLTVV.

This clone was found once. The same CDR3 arises from other DNA sequences in this sample as well. The rearrangement joins TRBV14 to TRBJ1-5, with TRBD1 matching 8 bases. The germline V gene encodes CDR1 SGHDN and CDR2 FVKESK. This CDR3 spans 15 amino acids. The trim removed 1 base at V and 3 bases at J, leaving 2 bases unmatched. The CDR3 bases are TGTGCCAGCAGCCAAGGACAGGGGCCCAATCAGCCCCAGCATTTT. This encodes CASSQGQGPNQPQHF.

The chain is built from TRBV28 and TRBJ1-5, with 9 bases fitting TRBD1. The germline CDR1 and CDR2 sequences are MDHEN and SYDVKM. The CDR3 runs 13 residues. V lost 8 bases, J lost 4 bases, and 3 bases stayed unmatched. Written as DNA, the CDR3 is TGTGCCAGCGGCGGGACAGGGAATCAGCCCCAGCATTTT. It encodes CASGGTGNQPQHF.

The chain is built from TRBV6-5 and TRBJ1-5; 8 bases agree with TRBD1. This CDR3 is 13 amino acids long. Germline CDR1 MNHEY, CDR2 SVGAGI. V gave up 6 bases and J gave up 7 bases; unmatched junction bases: 5. This chain's CDR3 is CASSVGQGQPQHF. DNA for the CDR3: TGTGCCAGCAGCGTCGGACAGGGACAGCCCCAGCATTTT.

J is TRBJ2-7 and V is TRBV12-3 or TRBV12-4; no definite D call. With 7 bases removed from V and 5 bases from J, the gap between germline ends came to 15 bases. The CDR3 runs to 13 residues. The CDR3 is CASNRGMAHEQYF. For the CDR3, the DNA is TGTGCCAGCAACAGAGGTATGGCCCACGAGCAGTACTTC.

As DNA, the CDR3 is TGTGCCAGCAGTTACTCGGCAGAGGGTTGGAGGGAGACCCAGTACTTC. Protein: CASSYSAEGWRETQYF. V usage is TRBV6-2 or TRBV6-3 and J usage is TRBJ2-5, with D possibly being TRBD2 (5 bases). The CDR3 runs 16 residues. Germline assignment: CDR1 MNHEY and CDR2 SVGEGT. Trimming cost V 0 bases and J 5 bases, with 16 bases left between them.